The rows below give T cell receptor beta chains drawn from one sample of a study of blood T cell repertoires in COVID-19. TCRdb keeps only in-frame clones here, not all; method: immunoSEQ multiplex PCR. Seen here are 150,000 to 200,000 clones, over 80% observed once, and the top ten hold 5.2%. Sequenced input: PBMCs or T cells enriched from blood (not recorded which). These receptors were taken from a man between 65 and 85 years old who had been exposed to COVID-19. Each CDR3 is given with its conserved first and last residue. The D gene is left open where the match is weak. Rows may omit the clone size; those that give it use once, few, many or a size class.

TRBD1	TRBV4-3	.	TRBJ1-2	TGCGCCAGCAGCCCAAGGGACAGTTCGCGCTATGGCTACACCTTC	CASSPRDSSRYGYTF
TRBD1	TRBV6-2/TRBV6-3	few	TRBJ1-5	TGTGCCAGCAGTTTTACAACAGGGGCCCTTAATCAGCCCCAGCATTTT	CASSFTTGALNQPQHF
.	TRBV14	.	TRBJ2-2	TGTGCCAGCAGAAAGTCGGGAGCGATGGACGGGGAGCTGTTTTTT	CASRKSGAMDGELFF
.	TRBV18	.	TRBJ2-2	TGTGCCAGCTCACGGGCGGGAAAGGACACCGGGGAGCTGTTTTTT	CASSRAGKDTGELFF
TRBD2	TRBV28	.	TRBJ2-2	TGTGCCAGCAGAGCGCGGGAGGTTGGCGGGGAGCTGTTTTTT	CASRAREVGGELFF
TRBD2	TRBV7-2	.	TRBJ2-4	TGTGCCAGCAGCTCGGGACTAGCGGGGGGAGGGGACATTCAGTACTTC	CASSSGLAGGGDIQYF
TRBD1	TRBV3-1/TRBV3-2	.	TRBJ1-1	TGTGCCAGCAGCCAAGCCATGACAGGGGCCGGCTTAGGGACTGAAGCTTTCTTT	CASSQAMTGAGLGTEAFF
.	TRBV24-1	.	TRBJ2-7	TGTGCCACCAGTGTATCCGGGAGCTCCTACGAGCAGTACTTC	CATSVSGSSYEQYF
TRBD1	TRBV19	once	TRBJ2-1	TGTGCCAGCAGAGACCGGGACAGGGTACATCCTGAGCAGTTCTTC	CASRDRDRVHPEQFF
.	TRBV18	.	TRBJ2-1	TGTGCCAGCTCACCCCCAGGGTCCAATGAGCAGTTCTTC	CASSPPGSNEQFF
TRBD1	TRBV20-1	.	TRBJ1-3	TGCAGTGCTAGTTTACAGGGGATCCCTGGAAACACCATATATTTT	CSASLQGIPGNTIYF
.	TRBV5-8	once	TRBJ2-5	TGTGCCAGCAGTTCCCGGGTTTACCAAGAGACCCAGTACTTC	CASSSRVYQETQYF
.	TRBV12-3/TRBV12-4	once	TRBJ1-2	TGTGCCAGCAGTTTAGCCGGGGTCGGCTACACCTTC	CASSLAGVGYTF
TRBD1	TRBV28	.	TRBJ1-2	TGTGCCAGCACCGACGCCCCCGGGACAGGGAGGGGGAACTATGGCTACACCTTC	CASTDAPGTGRGNYGYTF
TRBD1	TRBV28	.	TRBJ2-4	TGTGCCAGCAGTGCCGCCGGGGACAGGGGGTCCCTAGCCAAAAACATTCAGTACTTC	CASSAAGDRGSLAKNIQYF
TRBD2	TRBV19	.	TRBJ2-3	TGTGCCAGTAGTCCATTAGCGGGGGAGTCAGATACGCAGTATTTT	CASSPLAGESDTQYF
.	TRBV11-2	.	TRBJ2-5	TGTGCCAGCAGCTTACTAGGCCACGGCATAGAGACCCAGTACTTC	CASSLLGHGIETQYF
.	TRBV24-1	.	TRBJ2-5	TGTGCCACCAGTGATGGGGGGGGCCGAAGTCAAGAGACCCAGTACTTC	CATSDGGGRSQETQYF
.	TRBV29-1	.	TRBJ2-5	TGCAGCGTTGAACGTTCCGGGGAGACCCAGTACTTC	CSVERSGETQYF
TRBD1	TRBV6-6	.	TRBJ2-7	TGTGCCAGCAGTAGGGGACAGGGAAACCCCTACGAGCAGTACTTC	CASSRGQGNPYEQYF
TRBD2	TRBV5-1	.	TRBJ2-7	TGCGCCAGCAGCCGGGAGGGTTCAGGCTACGAGCAGTACTTC	CASSREGSGYEQYF
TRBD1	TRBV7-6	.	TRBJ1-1	TGTGCCAGCAGAAAGACCGGGACAGGAAACACTGAAGCTTTCTTT	CASRKTGTGNTEAFF
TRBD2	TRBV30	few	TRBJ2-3	TGTGCCTGGAGTGTACTAGCGGGGAGCACAGATACGCAGTATTTT	CAWSVLAGSTDTQYF
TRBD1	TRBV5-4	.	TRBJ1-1	TGTGCCAGCATCCTGGAGGGGGCCGTGAACACTGAAGCTTTCTTT	CASILEGAVNTEAFF
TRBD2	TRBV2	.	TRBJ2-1	TGTGCCAGCAGCGGGCTAGCGGGGCGGAATGAGCAGTTCTTC	CASSGLAGRNEQFF
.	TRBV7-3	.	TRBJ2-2	TGTGCCAGCAGCTTAACCAGGACAACCGGGGAGCTGTTTTTT	CASSLTRTTGELFF
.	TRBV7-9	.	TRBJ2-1	TGTGCCAGCAGCTTGGACAGTGGGCAGTTCTTC	CASSLDSGQFF
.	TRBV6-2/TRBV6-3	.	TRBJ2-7	TGTGCCAGCAGTTATTCTACCCGGGACAACTCCTACGAGCAGTACTTC	CASSYSTRDNSYEQYF
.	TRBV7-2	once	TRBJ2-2	TGTGCCAGCAGTTACGACAGCTGGAACACCGGGGAGCTGTTTTTT	CASSYDSWNTGELFF
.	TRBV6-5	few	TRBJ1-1	TGTGCCAGCTGGAGGGGTATGAACACTGAAGCTTTCTTT	CASWRGMNTEAFF
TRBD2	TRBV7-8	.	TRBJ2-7	TGTGCCAGCAGCCCTACGAGGAGCGGGAGTCTCTCATACGAGCAGTACTTC	CASSPTRSGSLSYEQYF
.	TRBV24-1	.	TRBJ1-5	TGTGCCACCAGGCAGGGCAATCAGCCCCAGCATTTT	CATRQGNQPQHF
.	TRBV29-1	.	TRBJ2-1	TGCAGCTTAGAGGTTAGGGGAAGGGACAATGAGCAGTTCTTC	CSLEVRGRDNEQFF
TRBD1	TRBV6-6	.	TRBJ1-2	TGTGCCAGCAGCCCGGGACAGGCTTATTTGGGCTACACCTTC	CASSPGQAYLGYTF
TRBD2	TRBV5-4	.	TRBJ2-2	TGTGCCAGCAGCCAACCTAGCGGAAACACCGGGGAGCTGTTTTTT	CASSQPSGNTGELFF
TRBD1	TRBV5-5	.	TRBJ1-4	TGTGCCAGCATCGGTTCGGCGACAGGGGGATTTGAAAAACTGTTTTTT	CASIGSATGGFEKLFF
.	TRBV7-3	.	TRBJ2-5	TGTGCCAGCAGCCCGCAGGGGATCGAGACCCAGTACTTC	CASSPQGIETQYF
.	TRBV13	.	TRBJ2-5	TGTGCCAGCAGCCATGCGGAGACCCAGTACTTC	CASSHAETQYF
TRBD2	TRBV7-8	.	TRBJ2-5	TGTGCCAGCAGCCTATATACGCTTAGCGGGGGGGTGCAAGAGACCCAGTACTTC	CASSLYTLSGGVQETQYF
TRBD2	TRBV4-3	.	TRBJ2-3	TGCGCCAGCAGCCAAGCAGGACTAGCGGGAGGACCGCAGTATTTT	CASSQAGLAGGPQYF
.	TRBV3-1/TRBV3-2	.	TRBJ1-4	TGTGCCAGCAGCCAAGCGGGTATCGCTAATGAAAAACTGTTTTTT	CASSQAGIANEKLFF